Below are 23 T cell receptor beta chains sequenced from a single sample in a study of tumor-infiltrating lymphocytes in oesophageal squamous cell carcinoma. Via MiXCR, TCRdb re-called the PCR reads, giving one row per CDR3 protein. Here the sample spans some 15,000 distinct CDR3 sequences, roughly 60% being singletons. Sequencing was carried out using esophageal tumor tissue. The receptors stem from a female donor with esophageal squamous cell carcinoma.

The sample holds a few counts of this clonotype. CDR3 sequence: CASSFVYGTHNEQFF. Written as DNA, the CDR3 is TGTGCCAGCAGCTTCGTGTACGGGACCCACAATGAGCAGTTCTTC. V is TRBV7-6 and J is TRBJ2-1; perhaps D is TRBD1 or TRBD2 (5 bases each). V was pared by 3 bases and J by 5 bases, with 14 bases between. Germline V lookup: CDR1 SGHVS, CDR2 FNYEAQ. This CDR3 comprises 15 residues.

The chain employs TRBV6-6 and TRBJ1-6; no firm D call. The CDR3 covers 15 residues. Germline CDR1 and CDR2: MNHNY and SVGAGI (reference sequence). Between the trimmed V and J ends, which lost 6 bases and 5 bases, there was a span of 14 bases. The CDR3 DNA follows: TGTGCCAGCAGCCCGGGCACGCCGCATAATTCACCCCTCCACTTT. Protein: CASSPGTPHNSPLHF.

This clonotype appeared many times. Because it lacks the conserved phenylalanine or tryptophan at the end, this CDR3 is likely a read error. The DNA is omitted, as the CDR3 cannot be located on it reliably, and the CDR3 follows TCRdb's listing. J is TRBJ2-5 and V is TRBV7-9; TRBD2 is taken as the D call from the table, unchecked against the DNA. The CDR3 is 14 residues long, counting both termini. CDR1 and CDR2 from the germline V gene are SEHNR and FQNEAQ (reference sequence). The CDR3 loop is CASSPGDSPLHFGN.

This clonotype was recorded many times. The gene calls are TRBV7-9 and TRBJ2-1, with 10 positions matching TRBD2. CDR1 is SEHNR and CDR2 is FQNEAQ in the germline V gene (reference sequence). This CDR3 is 16 amino acids long. The CDR3 nucleotides are TGTGTTACGCGACGGGCTAGCGGGAGAGGGGGGAATGAGCAGTTCTTC. It is translated as CVTRRASGRGGNEQFF. Together with reference TRBV7-9 and TRBJ2-1, the CDR3 gives the full variable domain: DTGVSQNPRHKITKRGQNVTFRCDPISEHNRLYWYRQTLGQGPEFLTYFQNEAQLEKSRLLSDRFSAERPKGSFSTLEIQRTEQGDSAMYLCVTRRASGRGGNEQFFGPGTRLTVL.

This chain uses TRBV12-3 or TRBV12-4 with TRBJ2-5; D may be TRBD2 (6 bases). CDR3 length equals 14 residues. V was cut by 2 bases and J by 11 bases, with 18 bases left in between. In DNA, the CDR3 is TGTGCCAGCAGTTTAATAGCGGCTTCGAATGAGCAGTACTTC. Amino acid sequence: CASSLIAASNEQYF.

V is TRBV6-1 and J is TRBJ2-7, with 7 bases aligning to TRBD1. TRBJ2-1 matches the DNA end more closely, so the J call is doubtful. The CDR3 totals 16 residues. Germline assignment: CDR1 MNHNS and CDR2 SASEGT. The chain's CDR3 is CASSQRTTGNYNEQFF. CDR3 nucleotide sequence: TGTGCCAGCAGTCAACGGACGACAGGGAACTACAATGAGCAGTTCTTC.

Relative to its sample, this clonotype is large. The CDR3 DNA sequence: TGTGCCAGCGTTCCCGGGACAGGGCTGAATGAGCAGTTCTTC. Translation: CASVPGTGLNEQFF. The chain recombines TRBV6-1 with TRBJ2-1, with 9 bases that match TRBD1. V shed 8 bases, J shed 7 bases, and the junction held 9 bases outside the gene matches. CDR3 length: 14 residues. Looked up from germline, CDR1 is MNHNS and CDR2 is SASEGT.

CDR3 DNA: TGTGCCAGCGTGCGGGACAGCTACGAGCAGTACTTC. It specifies CASVRDSYEQYF. This chain joins TRBV2 and TRBJ2-5, with TRBD1 as a possible D gene (7 bases). The end of the DNA is better explained by TRBJ2-7, so the J call may be wrong. Germline V gene sequence: CDR1 SNHLY, CDR2 FYNNEI. The CDR3 consists of 12 residues.

Turning to this clonotype: This likely comes from a read error, as the CDR3 has no conserved phenylalanine or tryptophan at its end. The DNA is omitted, as the CDR3 cannot be located on it reliably, and the CDR3 follows TCRdb's listing. The CDR3 region is CASSLQTGMDEQYFGS. V and J are TRBV7-2 and TRBJ2-5; TRBD1, the D gene given by the table, was not confirmed from the DNA. The germline V gene encodes CDR1 SGHTA and CDR2 FQGNSA. From its first to its last residue, the CDR3 has 16 amino acids.

A remark on this clonotype: Germline and junction disagree at one end, which may indicate a read error. The rearrangement links TRBV10-2 to TRBJ2-2, with TRBD2 as a possible D gene (5 bases). CDR1 WSHSY and CDR2 SAAADI come from the germline V gene. The CDR3 length is 13 residues. For the CDR3, the DNA is TGCGCCACCCAGCGGACGAATACCGGGGAGCTGCTTTTT. Translation: CATQRTNTGELLF.

This chain joins TRBV11-1 and TRBJ2-5; possible D gene TRBD1, 5 bases. Judging by the DNA end, TRBJ2-7 fits better; the J call may be wrong. This CDR3 comprises 14 residues. CDR1 and CDR2 from the germline V gene are SGHAT and FQDESV (reference sequence). CDR3 protein: CASSLASGPYEQYF. As DNA, the CDR3 is TGTGCCAGCAGCTTAGCTTCAGGGCCCTACGAGCAGTACTTC.

This chain uses TRBV7-2 with TRBJ2-2, with unresolved D. Germline loops: CDR1 SGHTA, CDR2 FQGNSA. The CDR3 spans 15 residues. The ends were cut back, 0 bases at V and 0 bases at J, with 5 bases in the middle. CDR3 nucleotide sequence: TGTGCCAGCAGCTTAGCCAGGACGAACACCGGGGAGCTGTTTTTT. Amino acid sequence: CASSLARTNTGELFF.

The chain recombines TRBV11-2 with TRBJ2-1; 11 bases map to TRBD2. The ends lost 2 bases at V and 4 bases at J; junction bases unmatched: 1. CDR1 and CDR2 (germline): SGHAT, FQNNGV. The CDR3 totals 15 residues. DNA of the CDR3: TGTGCCAGCAGCTTACGACTAGCGGGGTACAATGAGCAGTTCTTC. This sequence encodes CASSLRLAGYNEQFF.

By proportion, this clonotype is medium-sized. V and J are TRBV11-2 and TRBJ2-3; TRBD2 matches 10 bases. Germline V gene data show CDR1 as SGHAT and CDR2 as FQNNGV. V lost 3 bases, J lost 2 bases, and 8 bases stayed unmatched. CDR3 size: 17 residues. CDR3 nucleotides: TGTGCCAGCAGCTTTAAGCGGGAGGGGCTTTACACAGATACGCAGTATTTT. Amino acid sequence: CASSFKREGLYTDTQYF.

The sample holds a few counts of this clonotype. Just one base apart from a much larger clone, this may be a read error. This chain connects TRBV7-2 to TRBJ2-1; 8 positions match TRBD2. Losses at the gene ends were 2 bases for V and 10 bases for J; bases not matched to a gene: 25. CDR1 and CDR2 (germline): SGHTA, FQGNSA. The CDR3 sequence is 20 residues long. The CDR3 region is CASSLRALGGANSGSYEQFF. The CDR3, as DNA: TGTGCCAGCAGCTTACGTGCCCTCGGGGGGGCGAACTCCGGGTCCTACGAGCAGTTCTTC.

The chain recombines TRBV7-8 with TRBJ2-6; D call uncertain. CDR1 is SGHVS, CDR2 FQNEAQ, per germline. The CDR3 contains 19 residues. Trimming pared 5 bases from V and 0 bases from J, leaving 20 bases between. The CDR3 here is CASSPLRTKVASGANVLTF. The CDR3 DNA is TGTGCCAGCAGCCCCCTACGGACGAAGGTCGCCTCTGGGGCCAACGTCCTGACTTTC.

The sample holds a few counts of this clonotype. The CDR3 nucleotides are TGTGCCAGCAGCCTTCTAGCGGGGAACTACAATGAGCAGTTCTTC. Translation gives CASSLLAGNYNEQFF. The chain links TRBV7-8 to TRBJ2-5; 9 nucleotides agree with TRBD2. TRBJ2-1 matches the DNA end more closely, so the J call is doubtful. CDR1 is SGHVS and CDR2 is FQNEAQ in the germline V gene. The CDR3 has 15 amino acids.

The rearrangement uses TRBV7-3 and TRBJ2-1, with 15 positions matching TRBD2. Germline CDR1 reads SGHTA; CDR2 reads FQGTGA. The CDR3 is 15 residues long. V lost 5 bases to trimming and J lost 6 bases; unmatched junction nucleotides: 2. The CDR3 is CASSLGLAGGNEQFF. The DNA of the CDR3 is TGTGCCAGCAGCCTGGGACTAGCGGGAGGCAATGAGCAGTTCTTC.

This CDR3 is CASSPNRGGTEQYF. The CDR3 bases are TGTGCCAGCAGCCCGAATCGAGGGGGGACGGAGCAGTACTTC. The V gene is TRBV11-1, the J gene TRBJ2-5; D possibly matches TRBD1 or TRBD2 (6 bases each). Between the trimmed V and J ends, which lost 5 bases and 11 bases, there was a span of 21 bases. CDR1 SGHAT and CDR2 FQDESV come from the germline V gene (reference sequence). The CDR3 covers 14 residues.

This clonotype was counted between two and nine times. The chain carries TRBV11-1 and TRBJ2-1; D could derive from TRBD1 or TRBD2 (5 bases each). The germline V and J ends were trimmed by 5 bases and 0 bases, with 11 bases remaining between them. Per germline, CDR1 SGHAT and CDR2 FQDESV (reference sequence). The CDR3 contains 15 residues. The chain's CDR3 is CASSPRGDSYNEQFF. CDR3 in DNA: TGTGCCAGCAGCCCGAGAGGGGACTCCTACAATGAGCAGTTCTTC.

This clonotype was seen more than once but under ten times. J is TRBJ2-4 and V is TRBV7-2; D unclear. The end of the DNA fits TRBJ2-1 better, so the J call may be wrong. CDR3 length: 16 amino acids. Germline CDR1 SGHTA, CDR2 FQGNSA. The CDR3: CASSLENTVRYNEQFF. In nucleotides, the CDR3 is TGTGCCAGCAGCTTAGAGAACACAGTAAGGTACAATGAGCAGTTCTTC.

This clonotype ranks as medium-sized (0.01 to 0.1%). The CDR3 loop is CASSLPPGYYGYTF. CDR3 sequence (DNA): TGTGCCAGCAGTTTACCTCCGGGCTACTATGGCTACACCTTC. The chain joins TRBV28 to TRBJ1-2, with no clear D. The CDR3 totals 14 residues. Trimming removed 2 bases at V and 3 bases at J, with 10 bases between. Germline V lookup: CDR1 MDHEN, CDR2 SYDVKM.

V is TRBV7-2 and J is TRBJ2-7; TRBD1 matches at 8 bases. Matching the DNA end better, TRBJ2-5 makes the J call doubtful. The germline gives CDR1 SGHTA, CDR2 FQGNSA. The CDR3 extends over 14 amino acids. The CDR3 sequence is CASSRDRTQETQYF. CDR3 nucleotides: TGTGCCAGCAGCCGGGACAGGACACAAGAGACCCAGTACTTC.